Shown below are 16 T cell receptor beta chains from a single sample sequenced in a study of T cell repertoires in cytomegalovirus infection. TCRdb reanalysed the reads using MiXCR and keeps one entry per CDR3 protein. Among roughly 320,000 distinct CDR3 sequences, roughly 9.3% were seen once, and the ten largest hold around 2.4%. Sample: PBMCs. All receptors come from a human donor in good health (CMV status not recorded). Some clones in this sample may be carry-over from other donors' samples.

The chain uses TRBV20-1 and TRBJ1-2; TRBD1 aligns across 7 bases. The V gene end was trimmed by 4 bases and the J gene end by 4 bases; junction bases not matched to a gene: 15. Per germline, CDR1 DFQATT and CDR2 SNEGSKA (reference sequence). The CDR3 runs to 16 residues. CDR3 sequence reads: CSAKRAGDREIYGYTF. The CDR3 nucleotides read TGCAGTGCTAAACGTGCAGGGGACAGAGAGATCTATGGCTACACCTTC.

This clonotype was seen only a few times. The chain carries TRBV29-1 and TRBJ2-7; no clear D. The CDR3 consists of 12 residues. CDR1 and CDR2 from the germline V gene are SQVTM and ANQGSEA. Trimming took 5 bases from V and 5 from J, leaving 13 bases between them. The CDR3 loop is CSVRPDRNEQYF. The CDR3 DNA is TGCAGCGTTCGCCCTGACCGAAACGAGCAGTACTTC.

J is TRBJ1-1 and V is TRBV5-1; the match to TRBD1 covers 9 bases. Germline CDR1 reads SGHRS; CDR2 reads YFSETQ. The length of the CDR3 is 16 residues. Trimming took 4 bases from V and 13 from J; bases not matched to a gene: 20. This chain's CDR3 is CASSAVITGGGVGDFF. CDR3 sequence (DNA): TGCGCCAGCAGCGCAGTAATAACAGGGGGCGGCGTAGGGGATTTCTTT.

This clonotype was counted ten times or more. CDR3 sequence: CASSSQRPYEQYV. Written as DNA, the CDR3 is TGTGCCAGCAGTTCCCAAAGACCCTACGAGCAGTACGTC. The chain couples TRBV28 to TRBJ2-7; D remains ambiguous. V was clipped by 4 bases and J by 2 bases, with 9 bases between them. The CDR3 totals 13 residues. Germline-derived CDR1 and CDR2 are MDHEN and SYDVKM.

The rearrangement joins TRBV10-3 to TRBJ1-5, with D unresolved. The CDR3 consists of 15 residues. Trimming took off 4 bases at V and 0 bases at J, with 10 bases between the two ends. Germline CDR1 ENHRY, CDR2 SYGVKD. The CDR3 is CAISVGDHSNQPQHF. The DNA for the CDR3 is TGTGCCATCAGTGTAGGAGACCATAGCAATCAGCCCCAGCATTTT.

This clonotype was seen many times. This chain joins TRBV7-2 and TRBJ2-1, with TRBD2 matching over 12 bases. The germline CDR1 and CDR2 sequences are SGHTA and FQGNSA. The J segment lost 8 bases and the V segment lost 6 bases, leaving 2 bases of the junction unmatched. The CDR3 has 13 amino acids. The CDR3 nucleotides read TGTGCCAGCAGAAGACTAGCGGGGGATGAGCAGTTCTTC. Translating gives CASRRLAGDEQFF.

This clonotype was picked up many times. The CDR3 spells CASSLMAGIEKLFF. CDR3 sequence (DNA): TGTGCCAGCAGCTTAATGGCAGGGATTGAAAAACTGTTTTTT. The chain recombines TRBV7-2 with TRBJ1-4, with a possible D match to TRBD1 (5 bases). CDR3 length: 14 residues. Trimming left V 2 bases short and J 7 bases short, with 11 bases between. Germline V lookup: CDR1 SGHTA, CDR2 FQGNSA.

The sample holds many counts of this clonotype. The rearrangement uses TRBV7-9 and TRBJ1-2; TRBD1 aligns across 9 bases. The CDR3 has 14 amino acids. V was pared by 1 base and J by 3 bases, with 0 bases of the junction left unmatched. Germline V gene data show CDR1 as SEHNR and CDR2 as FQNEAQ (reference sequence). The CDR3 protein is CASSLGTGDYGYTF. CDR3 DNA sequence: TGTGCCAGCAGCTTAGGGACAGGGGACTATGGCTACACCTTC. The full variable domain, with the rest looked up from reference TRBV7-9 and TRBJ1-2, is DTGVSQNPRHKITKRGQNVTFRCDPISEHNRLYWYRQTLGQGPEFLTYFQNEAQLEKSRLLSDRFSAERPKGSFSTLEIQRTEQGDSAMYLCASSLGTGDYGYTFGSGTRLTVV.

This clonotype has at least ten counts. V usage is TRBV7-8 and J usage is TRBJ1-6; 7 nucleotides line up with TRBD1. The germline V gene encodes CDR1 SGHVS and CDR2 FQNEAQ. The CDR3 spans 14 residues. After removal of 5 bases from V and 5 bases from J, the junction contained 3 bases not matched to a gene. The CDR3: CASSPGQHNSPLHF. CDR3 nucleotides: TGTGCCAGCAGCCCGGGACAGCATAATTCACCCCTCCACTTT.

This clonotype was counted many times. This chain joins TRBV7-9 and TRBJ2-1; perhaps D is TRBD1 or TRBD2 (5 bases each). V lost 6 bases, J lost 6 bases, and 21 bases lay in between. The CDR3 consists of 16 residues. Germline values: CDR1 SEHNR, CDR2 FQNEAQ (reference sequence). The CDR3 protein is CASRLSAGTPLNEQFF. In DNA form, the CDR3 reads TGTGCCAGCAGATTATCGGCCGGGACCCCACTCAATGAGCAGTTCTTC.

This clonotype was recorded at least ten times. This sequence joins TRBV7-2 and TRBJ1-2; a weak D match, TRBD1 (5 bases). The CDR3 extends over 13 amino acids. CDR1 is SGHTA and CDR2 is FQGNSA in the germline V gene. The V and J ends lost 6 bases and 2 bases respectively, with 10 bases between them. CDR3 amino acids: CASSHDSNYGYTF. In nucleotides, the CDR3 is TGTGCCAGCAGTCATGACAGCAACTATGGCTACACCTTC.

The chain carries TRBV2 and TRBJ2-1; D tentatively reads TRBD1 or TRBD2 (5 bases each). The V end was cut by 1 base, the J end by 4 bases, with 14 bases between. Germline V gene lookup returns CDR1 SNHLY and CDR2 FYNNEI. The CDR3 sequence is 16 residues long. Here the CDR3 reads CASSEVTGAKYNEQFF. CDR3 in DNA: TGTGCCAGCAGTGAAGTAACCGGGGCCAAATACAATGAGCAGTTCTTC. The variable domain in full, with the rest retrieved from reference TRBV2 and TRBJ2-1, is EPEVTQTPSHQVTQMGQEVILRCVPISNHLYFYWYRQILGQKVEFLVSFYNNEISEKSEIFDDQFSVERPDGSNFTLKIRSTKLEDSAMYFCASSEVTGAKYNEQFFGPGTRLTVL.

This clonotype was seen a few times. J is TRBJ1-1 and V is TRBV10-3; TRBD1 agrees at 8 bases. This CDR3 is 15 amino acids long. Looked up from germline, CDR1 is ENHRY and CDR2 is SYGVKD. The V gene end was trimmed by 6 bases and the J gene end by 3 bases; junction bases not matched to a gene: 9. Written as DNA, the CDR3 is TGTGCCATCAGCGGGTTTGGACAGGGAGACACTGAAGCTTTCTTT. It is translated as CAISGFGQGDTEAFF.

The table lists this clonotype with many counts. The V and J genes are TRBV6-1 and TRBJ1-6; the match to TRBD1 covers 7 bases. CDR3 length: 13 amino acids. CDR1 and CDR2 (germline): MNHNS, SASEGT. With 6 bases clipped from V and 15 bases from J, the junction kept 11 bases outside the gene matches. The CDR3 DNA reads as TGTGCCAGCAGAACTTTCGACAGGGCGCTCCTCCACTTT. Translation: CASRTFDRALLHF.

Points on this clonotype: Given a much more abundant clone one base away, this may be a read error. This rearrangement joins TRBV10-3 to TRBJ1-5; weak D call: TRBD1 (5 bases). From germline, CDR1 is ENHRY and CDR2 SYGVKD. The CDR3 is 13 residues long. CDR3 nucleotides: TGTACCATCAGGGCGGGGGTGGATCAGCCCCAGCATTTT. Residues: CTIRAGVDQPQHF.

In this sample, this clonotype turned up many times. The rearrangement links TRBV6-2 or TRBV6-3 to TRBJ2-1, with 10 bases fitting TRBD1. CDR3 length: 16 amino acids. Trimming took 4 bases from V and 4 from J; bases not matched to a gene: 7. The germline gives CDR1 MNHEY, CDR2 SVGEGT. The CDR3 protein is CASSLRGQGLYNEQFF. The CDR3 DNA sequence: TGTGCCAGCAGTTTACGGGGACAGGGGCTATACAATGAGCAGTTCTTC.